Listed here are 16 T cell receptor beta chains from one sample, sequenced in a study of blood T cell repertoires in COVID-19. Data came from immunoSEQ multiplex PCR; TCRdb stores just in-frame clones and leaves some out. The top ten clones hold roughly 13% of a sample with approximately 400,000 clones, about 91% of them seen once. The sample was peripheral blood. The receptors originated from a woman between 45 and 65 years old with COVID-19, enrolled during active disease.

J is TRBJ2-2 and V is TRBV6-1; the D gene is possibly TRBD1 (6 bases). Germline CDR1 MNHNS, CDR2 SASEGT. V was clipped by 3 bases and J by 6 bases, with 17 bases between them. The CDR3 loop spans 16 amino acids. CDR3 coding DNA: TGTGCCAGCAGTGAGTGGCAGGGGATCAGCGCCGGGGAGCTGTTTTTT. As protein: CASSEWQGISAGELFF.

The chain couples TRBV5-1 to TRBJ1-1, with no clear D. Germline V gene data show CDR1 as SGHRS and CDR2 as YFSETQ. The CDR3 has 13 residues. Trimming took off 0 bases at V and 6 bases at J, with 9 bases between the two ends. The CDR3, as DNA: TGCGCCAGCAGCTTGGCTCGAACAGCTGAAGCTTTCTTT. It yields the protein CASSLARTAEAFF.

This clone was recorded once. The chain couples TRBV19 to TRBJ2-7, with 10 bases that match TRBD2. CDR1 and CDR2 (germline): LNHDA, SQIVND (reference sequence). V shed 5 bases and J 0 bases; nucleotides not matched to a gene: 10. CDR3 length: 17 amino acids. The CDR3 coding sequence is TGTGCCAGTAGTCCCCTAGCGGGGGTCAGACTCTCCTACGAGCAGTACTTC. Translated, it gives CASSPLAGVRLSYEQYF.

The chain is built from TRBV30 and TRBJ2-5, with D perhaps matching TRBD1 (6 bases). V lost 5 bases to trimming and J lost 9 bases, with 25 bases between them. Germline CDR1 GTSNPN, CDR2 SVGIG (reference sequence). The CDR3 is 15 amino acids. The DNA of the CDR3 is TGTGCCTGGGCAATCCCGGACAGAGCCACCGGGGCCCAGTACTTC. This sequence encodes CAWAIPDRATGAQYF.

The J gene is TRBJ1-2, the V gene TRBV6-5, with 7 bases aligning to TRBD1. CDR3 size: 14 residues. Germline trimming cut 7 bases from V and 4 bases from J; bases unmatched to any gene: 9. Germline-derived CDR1 and CDR2 are MNHEY and SVGAGI. CDR3 nucleotide sequence: TGTGCCAGCAACTCAGGGGGACTCGGCTATGGCTACACCTTC. Amino acids: CASNSGGLGYGYTF.

Regarding this clone: Other DNA sequences within the sample encode an identical CDR3. The chain recombines TRBV4-1 with TRBJ1-3, with D perhaps TRBD1 (5 bases). Germline loops: CDR1 MGHRA, CDR2 YSYEKL. The CDR3 length is 14 residues. The ends were cut back, 4 bases at V and 1 base at J, with 8 bases in the middle. CDR3 DNA sequence: TGCGCCAGCAGCCTCAGGGATTCTGGAAACACCATATATTTT. This encodes CASSLRDSGNTIYF.

CDR3 in DNA: TGTGCCAGCAGCTCCCAGTTAGGTGGGGGAGGGTTAGGGGAGGACACTGAAGCTTTCTTT. It yields the protein CASSSQLGGGGLGEDTEAFF. This chain links TRBV6-6 with TRBJ1-1, with D possibly matching TRBD1 (5 bases). Looked up from germline, CDR1 is MNHNY and CDR2 is SVGAGI (reference sequence). V dropped 6 bases and J dropped 3 bases, with 32 bases sitting between them. CDR3 length: 20 residues.

The rearrangement links TRBV7-2 to TRBJ1-1; D is perhaps TRBD1 (5 bases). Trimming removed 3 bases from V and 5 bases from J, with 16 bases in between. Germline V lookup: CDR1 SGHTA, CDR2 FQGNSA. CDR3 size: 15 residues. The chain's CDR3 is CASSFTGGLGTEAFF. DNA for the CDR3: TGTGCCAGCAGCTTTACGGGGGGACTAGGGACTGAAGCTTTCTTT.

The chain links TRBV18 to TRBJ1-3; D may be TRBD1 (5 bases). CDR1 KGHSH and CDR2 LQKENI come from the germline V gene. This CDR3 contains 17 residues. The ends were cut back, 6 bases at V and 0 bases at J, with 18 bases in the middle. The chain's CDR3 is CASSRAGAASSGNTIYF. DNA of the CDR3: TGTGCCAGCTCCCGGGCTGGGGCAGCCTCCTCTGGAAACACCATATATTTT.

V and J are TRBV2 and TRBJ1-2, with a tentative D call TRBD1 (6 bases). The V gene lost 6 bases and the J gene lost 6 bases, with 8 bases spanning the gap. The CDR3 is 11 residues long. Germline V lookup: CDR1 SNHLY, CDR2 FYNNEI. DNA for the CDR3: TGTGCCAGCAGACAGGGACATGGCTACACCTTC. Translation gives CASRQGHGYTF. The full variable domain, completed using reference TRBV2 and TRBJ1-2, is EPEVTQTPSHQVTQMGQEVILRCVPISNHLYFYWYRQILGQKVEFLVSFYNNEISEKSEIFDDQFSVERPDGSNFTLKIRSTKLEDSAMYFCASRQGHGYTFGSGTRLTVV.

This clone appeared once. The rearrangement links TRBV2 to TRBJ2-7; D might be TRBD2 (6 bases). V dropped 5 bases and J dropped 5 bases, with 13 bases sitting between them. Germline V CDR1 and CDR2: SNHLY, FYNNEI. The CDR3 consists of 13 residues. The CDR3 sequence: CASSRLGENEQYF. The CDR3 region has the DNA TGTGCCAGCAGTAGACTAGGGGAGAACGAGCAGTACTTC.

V usage is TRBV9 and J usage is TRBJ1-6; 9 positions agree with TRBD1. Germline CDR1 and CDR2: SGDLS and YYNGEE. Trimming removed 0 bases from V and 8 bases from J; junction bases left unmatched: 3. This CDR3 is built from 15 residues. The chain's CDR3 is CASSVGGQGDSPLHF. CDR3 nucleotides: TGTGCCAGCAGCGTAGGGGGACAGGGTGATTCACCCCTCCACTTT.

This clone was counted between two and nine times. The V call is TRBV5-1, the J call TRBJ2-1; 9 bases are a match to TRBD1. Germline loops: CDR1 SGHRS, CDR2 YFSETQ. The CDR3 is made up of 15 amino acids. J was trimmed by 10 bases and V by 0 bases; bases with no gene match: 8. The CDR3 bases are TGCGCCAGCAGCTTGGAGGGACAGGGATTAGGAGAGCAGTTCTTC. Translation gives CASSLEGQGLGEQFF.

V is TRBV2 and J is TRBJ2-2, with 9 bases matching TRBD1. This CDR3 spans 22 amino acids. Germline V CDR1 and CDR2: SNHLY, FYNNEI. The ends lost 0 bases at V and 1 base at J; junction bases unmatched: 18. CDR3 sequence: CASSEAAVPGQGSGENTGELFF. In DNA form, the CDR3 reads TGTGCCAGCAGTGAAGCGGCTGTCCCGGGACAGGGTAGTGGAGAGAACACCGGGGAGCTGTTTTTT.

The chain is built from TRBV5-4 and TRBJ1-2; the D is unclear. From germline, CDR1 is SGHNT and CDR2 YYREEE (reference sequence). The V and J ends lost 2 bases and 4 bases respectively, with 6 bases between them. The CDR3 consists of 12 residues. In DNA, the CDR3 is TGTGCCAGCAGCTTCGGGATCTATGGCTACACCTTC. Its protein is CASSFGIYGYTF.

The sample holds a few counts of this clone. The chain links TRBV2 to TRBJ2-7; 15 bases are shared with TRBD2. The CDR3 totals 17 residues. In germline, CDR1 is SNHLY, CDR2 FYNNEI. The ends lost 5 bases at V and 0 bases at J; junction bases unmatched: 5. DNA of the CDR3: TGTGCCAGCAGTAAGGGACTAGCGGGGGGAAACTCCTACGAGCAGTACTTC. It specifies CASSKGLAGGNSYEQYF.